The entry that follows covers one T cell receptor beta chain sequence. When replicate PCRs were run on sorted subsets, they used about 220 ng DNA, about 30,000 T cell genomes. Sequenced by immunoSEQ multiplex PCR; TCRdb stores in-frame clones only, minus some. The table has about 2.2 million clones, 93% seen once. These data are taken from a study of shared clonotypes between healthy human individuals. At the level of the study: The cohort comprised a couple of women and a few men. Their ages spanned 18 to 49 years.

Naive CD8 isolation took CD45RO-negative cells positively selected for CCR7 and excluded terminally differentiated effector memory CD45RA+ cells. The CDR3 sequence is 14 residues long. Looked up from germline, CDR1 is SQVTM and CDR2 is ANQGSEA. V trimming: 6 bases; J trimming: 3 bases; junction bases outside the gene matches: 6. The clonotype originates from a man between 18 and 35 years old in good health. Some clones in this sample may be carry-over from other donors' samples. The V call is TRBV29-1, the J call TRBJ1-5; 9 bases match TRBD1. The sequenced sample consisted of naive CD8+ T cells from PBMCs. Here the CDR3 reads CSVLTGGFNQPQHF. The CDR3, as DNA: TGCAGCGTCTTGACAGGGGGTTTCAATCAGCCCCAGCATTTT. The entire variable domain, with the rest obtained from reference TRBV29-1 and TRBJ1-5, is as follows: SAVISQKPSRDICQRGTSLTIQCQVDSQVTMMFWYRQQPGQSLTLIATANQGSEATYESGFVIDKFPISRPNLTFSTLTVSNMSPEDSSIYLCSVLTGGFNQPQHFGDGTRLSIL.